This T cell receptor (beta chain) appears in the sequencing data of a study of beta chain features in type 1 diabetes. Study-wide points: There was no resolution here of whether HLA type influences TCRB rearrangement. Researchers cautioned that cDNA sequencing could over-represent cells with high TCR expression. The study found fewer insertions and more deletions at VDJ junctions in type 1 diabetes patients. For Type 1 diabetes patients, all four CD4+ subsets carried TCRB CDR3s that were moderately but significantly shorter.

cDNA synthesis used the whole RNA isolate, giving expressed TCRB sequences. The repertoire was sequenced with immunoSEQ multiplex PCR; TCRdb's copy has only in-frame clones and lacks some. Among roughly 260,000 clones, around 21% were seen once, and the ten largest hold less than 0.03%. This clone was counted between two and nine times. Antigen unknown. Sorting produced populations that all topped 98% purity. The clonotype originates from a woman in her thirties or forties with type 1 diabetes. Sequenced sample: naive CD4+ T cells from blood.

CDR3 bases: TGCGCCAGCAGCCAAGCCCCCGACACTTACGAGTCCTACGAGCAGTACTTC. This translates into CASSQAPDTYESYEQYF. V and J are TRBV4-1 and TRBJ2-7, with D hard to call. The CDR3 is made up of 17 amino acids. Germline CDR1 and CDR2: MGHRA and YSYEKL. V lost 1 base and J 1 base, leaving 17 bases between the germline ends.